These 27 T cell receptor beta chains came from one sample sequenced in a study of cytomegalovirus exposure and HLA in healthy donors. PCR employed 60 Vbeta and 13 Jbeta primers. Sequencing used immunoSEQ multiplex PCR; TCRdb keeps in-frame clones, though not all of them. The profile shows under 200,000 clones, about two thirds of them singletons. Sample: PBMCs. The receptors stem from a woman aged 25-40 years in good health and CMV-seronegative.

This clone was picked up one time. The CDR3 is CASSGQIGHNEQFF. CDR3 DNA sequence: TGTGCCAGCAGCGGACAAATCGGGCACAATGAGCAGTTCTTC. The rearrangement joins TRBV5-4 to TRBJ2-1, with a possible D match to TRBD1 (5 bases). Germline lookup yields CDR1 SGHNT and CDR2 YYREEE (reference sequence). V gave up 4 bases and J gave up 5 bases, with 13 bases separating them. The CDR3 spans 14 residues. The full variable domain, its missing parts supplied by reference TRBV5-4 and TRBJ2-1, is ETGVTQSPTHLIKTRGQQVTLRCSSQSGHNTVSWYQQALGQGPQFIFQYYREEENGRGNFPPRFSGLQFPNYSSELNVNALELDDSALYLCASSGQIGHNEQFFGPGTRLTVL.

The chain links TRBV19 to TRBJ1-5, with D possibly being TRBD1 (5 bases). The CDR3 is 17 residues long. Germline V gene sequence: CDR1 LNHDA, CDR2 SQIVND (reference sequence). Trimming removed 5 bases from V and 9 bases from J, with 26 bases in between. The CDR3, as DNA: TGTGCCAGTAGTCCAATTGGGGCGCTGGTACGATCGGGGCCCCAGCATTTT. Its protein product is CASSPIGALVRSGPQHF.

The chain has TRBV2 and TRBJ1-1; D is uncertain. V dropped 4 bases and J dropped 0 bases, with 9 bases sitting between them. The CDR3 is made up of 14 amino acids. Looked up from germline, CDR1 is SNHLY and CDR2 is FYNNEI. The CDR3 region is CASSARFMNTEAFF. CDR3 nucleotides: TGTGCCAGCAGTGCTCGGTTCATGAACACTGAAGCTTTCTTT.

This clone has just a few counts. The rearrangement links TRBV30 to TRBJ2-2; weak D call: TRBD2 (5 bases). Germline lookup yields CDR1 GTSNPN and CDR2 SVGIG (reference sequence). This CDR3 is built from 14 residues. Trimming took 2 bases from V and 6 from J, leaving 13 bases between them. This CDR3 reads CAWSLVGSPGELFF. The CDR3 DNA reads TGTGCCTGGAGTTTGGTAGGGAGCCCCGGGGAGCTGTTTTTT.

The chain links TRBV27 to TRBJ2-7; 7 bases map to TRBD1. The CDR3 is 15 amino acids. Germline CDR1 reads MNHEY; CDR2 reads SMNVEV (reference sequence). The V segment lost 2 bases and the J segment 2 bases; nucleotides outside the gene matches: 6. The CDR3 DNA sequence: TGTGCCAGCAGTTTAACCCGGGACAGAGCCTACGAGCAGTACTTC. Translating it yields CASSLTRDRAYEQYF.

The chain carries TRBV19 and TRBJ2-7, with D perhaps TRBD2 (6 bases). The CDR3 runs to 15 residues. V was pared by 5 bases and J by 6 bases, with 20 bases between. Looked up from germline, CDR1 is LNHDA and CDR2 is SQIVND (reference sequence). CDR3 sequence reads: CASSWDSEDSGEQYF. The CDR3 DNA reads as TGTGCCAGTAGTTGGGACTCTGAAGACTCGGGCGAGCAGTACTTC. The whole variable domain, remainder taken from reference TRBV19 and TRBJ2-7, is DGGITQSPKYLFRKEGQNVTLSCEQNLNHDAMYWYRQDPGQGLRLIYYSQIVNDFQKGDIAEGYSVSREKKESFPLTVTSAQKNPTAFYLCASSWDSEDSGEQYFGPGTRLTVT.

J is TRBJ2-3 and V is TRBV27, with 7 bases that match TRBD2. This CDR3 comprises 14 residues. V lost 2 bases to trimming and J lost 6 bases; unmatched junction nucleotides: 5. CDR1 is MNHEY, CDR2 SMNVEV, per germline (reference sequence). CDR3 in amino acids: CASSLNGRPDTQYF. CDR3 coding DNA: TGTGCCAGCAGTTTAAACGGGAGGCCCGATACGCAGTATTTT.

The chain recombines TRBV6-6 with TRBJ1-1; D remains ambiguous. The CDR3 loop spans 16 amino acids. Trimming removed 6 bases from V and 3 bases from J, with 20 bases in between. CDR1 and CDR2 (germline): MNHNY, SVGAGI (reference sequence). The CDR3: CASSPREQAGDTEAFF. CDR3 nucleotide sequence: TGTGCCAGCAGCCCCCGTGAGCAGGCGGGTGACACTGAAGCTTTCTTT.

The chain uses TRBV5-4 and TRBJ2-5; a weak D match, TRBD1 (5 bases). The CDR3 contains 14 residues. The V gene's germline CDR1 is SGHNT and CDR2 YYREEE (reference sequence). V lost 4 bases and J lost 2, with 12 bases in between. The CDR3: CASSPGQAQETQYF. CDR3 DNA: TGTGCCAGCAGCCCCGGACAAGCTCAAGAGACCCAGTACTTC.

The CDR3 reads CASSGWNEQFF. The CDR3 DNA reads as TGTGCCAGCAGCGGGTGGAATGAGCAGTTCTTC. The chain combines TRBV2 with TRBJ2-1; D uncertain. This CDR3 has 11 residues. V was cut by 6 bases and J by 7 bases, with 7 bases left in between. Germline lookup yields CDR1 SNHLY and CDR2 FYNNEI.

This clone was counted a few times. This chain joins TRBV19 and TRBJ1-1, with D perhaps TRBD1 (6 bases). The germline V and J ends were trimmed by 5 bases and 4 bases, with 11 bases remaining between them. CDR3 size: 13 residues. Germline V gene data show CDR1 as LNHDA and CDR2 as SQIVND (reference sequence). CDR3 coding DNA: TGTGCCAGTAGTGCCGACAGGTCCACTGAAGCTTTCTTT. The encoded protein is CASSADRSTEAFF.

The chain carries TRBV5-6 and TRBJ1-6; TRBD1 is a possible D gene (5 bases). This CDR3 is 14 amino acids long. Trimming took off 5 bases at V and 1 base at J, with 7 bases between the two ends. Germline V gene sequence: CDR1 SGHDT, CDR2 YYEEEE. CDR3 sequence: CASSQGSYNSPLHF. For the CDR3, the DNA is TGTGCCAGCAGTCAGGGATCCTATAATTCACCCCTCCACTTT.

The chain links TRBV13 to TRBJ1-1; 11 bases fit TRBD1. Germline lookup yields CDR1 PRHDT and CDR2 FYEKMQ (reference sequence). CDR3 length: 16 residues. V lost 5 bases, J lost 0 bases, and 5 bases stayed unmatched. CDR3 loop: CASSVRDRGLNTEAFF. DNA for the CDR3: TGTGCCAGCAGCGTCCGGGACAGGGGGTTGAACACTGAAGCTTTCTTT.

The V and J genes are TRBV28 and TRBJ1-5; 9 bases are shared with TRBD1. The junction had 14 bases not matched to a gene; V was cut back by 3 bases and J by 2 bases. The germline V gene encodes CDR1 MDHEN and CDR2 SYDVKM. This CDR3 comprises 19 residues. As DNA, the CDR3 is TGTGCCAGCAGTTTTACATATCGTGATAGGACAGGGGGCAATCAGCCCCAGCATTTT. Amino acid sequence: CASSFTYRDRTGGNQPQHF.

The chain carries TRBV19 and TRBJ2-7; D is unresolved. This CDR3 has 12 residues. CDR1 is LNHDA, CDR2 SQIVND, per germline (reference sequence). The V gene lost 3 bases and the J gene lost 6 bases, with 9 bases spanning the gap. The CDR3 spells CASSISVGEQYF. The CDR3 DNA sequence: TGTGCCAGTAGTATCTCGGTTGGCGAGCAGTACTTC.

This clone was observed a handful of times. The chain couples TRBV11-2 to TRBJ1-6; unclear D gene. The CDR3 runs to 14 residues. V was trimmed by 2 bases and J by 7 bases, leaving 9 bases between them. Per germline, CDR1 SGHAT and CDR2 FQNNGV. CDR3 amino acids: CASSLRDFNSPLHF. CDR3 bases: TGTGCCAGCAGCTTACGGGATTTCAATTCACCCCTCCACTTT.

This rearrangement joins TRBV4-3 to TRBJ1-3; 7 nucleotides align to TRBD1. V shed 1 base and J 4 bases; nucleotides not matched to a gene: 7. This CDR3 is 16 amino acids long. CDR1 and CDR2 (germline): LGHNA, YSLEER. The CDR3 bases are TGCGCCAGCAGCCAAGGTACAGGGGAAGACGGAAACACCATATATTTT. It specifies CASSQGTGEDGNTIYF.

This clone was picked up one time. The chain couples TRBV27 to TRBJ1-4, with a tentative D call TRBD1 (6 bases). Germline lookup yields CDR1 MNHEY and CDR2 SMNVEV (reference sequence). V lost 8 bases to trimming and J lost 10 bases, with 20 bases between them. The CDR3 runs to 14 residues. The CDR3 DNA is TGTGCCAGCGCGGGGGGGGCAGGGCTCGGAAAACTGTTTTTT. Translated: CASAGGAGLGKLFF.

In DNA form, the CDR3 reads TGTGCCAGCAGTTTGGGACTAGCAGATGGCAATGAGCAGTTCTTC. Translation: CASSLGLADGNEQFF. The chain carries TRBV28 and TRBJ2-1; 9 nucleotides match TRBD2. This CDR3 comprises 15 residues. After removal of 3 bases from V and 6 bases from J, the junction contained 6 bases not matched to a gene. Germline assignment: CDR1 MDHEN and CDR2 SYDVKM.

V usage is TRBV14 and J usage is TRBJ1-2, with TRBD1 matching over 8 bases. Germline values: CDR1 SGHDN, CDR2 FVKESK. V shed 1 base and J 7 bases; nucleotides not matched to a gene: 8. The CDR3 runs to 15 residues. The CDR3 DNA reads TGTGCCAGCAGCCAAGTGGTGGCAGGGGGCTTTGGCTACACCTTC. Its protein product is CASSQVVAGGFGYTF.

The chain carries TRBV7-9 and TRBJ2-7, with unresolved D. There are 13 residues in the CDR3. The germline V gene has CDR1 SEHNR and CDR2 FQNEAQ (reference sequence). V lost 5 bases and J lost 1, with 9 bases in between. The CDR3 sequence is CASSPQTSYEQYF. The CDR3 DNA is TGTGCCAGCAGCCCGCAGACTTCCTACGAGCAGTACTTC.

The DNA for the CDR3 is TGTGCCAGCAGAGGGACTAAATACGAGCAGTACTTC. Translated, it gives CASRGTKYEQYF. The chain is built from TRBV6-5 and TRBJ2-7; the match to TRBD2 covers 7 bases. Germline lookup yields CDR1 MNHEY and CDR2 SVGAGI. The ends lost 6 bases at V and 4 bases at J; junction bases unmatched: 3. CDR3 length: 12 amino acids.

In DNA form, the CDR3 reads TGCGCCAGCAGCCAAGATACGGCGGGGGGGGCAGTCGATACGCAGTATTTT. Protein: CASSQDTAGGAVDTQYF. The rearrangement links TRBV4-3 to TRBJ2-3; 9 bases line up with TRBD2. The length of the CDR3 is 17 residues. The V and J ends lost 0 bases and 6 bases, in that order; junction bases with no gene match: 10. The germline CDR1 and CDR2 sequences are LGHNA and YSLEER.

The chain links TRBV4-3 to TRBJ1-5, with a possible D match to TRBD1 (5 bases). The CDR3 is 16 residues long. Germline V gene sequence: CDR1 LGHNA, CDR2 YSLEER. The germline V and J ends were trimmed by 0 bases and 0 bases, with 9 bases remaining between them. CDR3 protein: CASSQDWGNSNQPQHF. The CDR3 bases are TGCGCCAGCAGCCAAGATTGGGGCAATAGCAATCAGCCCCAGCATTTT.

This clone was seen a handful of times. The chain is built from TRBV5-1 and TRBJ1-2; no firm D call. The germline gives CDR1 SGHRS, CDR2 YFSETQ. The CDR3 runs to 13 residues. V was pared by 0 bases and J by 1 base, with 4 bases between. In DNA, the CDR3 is TGCGCCAGCAGCTTGGATAGTAACTATGGCTACACCTTC. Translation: CASSLDSNYGYTF.

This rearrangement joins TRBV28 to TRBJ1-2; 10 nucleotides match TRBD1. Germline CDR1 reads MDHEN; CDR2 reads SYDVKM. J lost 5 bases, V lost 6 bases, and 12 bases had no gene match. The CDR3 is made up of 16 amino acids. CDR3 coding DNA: TGTGCCAGCAGCTCTGGGACAGGGGTTTTATTATATGGCTACACCTTC. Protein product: CASSSGTGVLLYGYTF.

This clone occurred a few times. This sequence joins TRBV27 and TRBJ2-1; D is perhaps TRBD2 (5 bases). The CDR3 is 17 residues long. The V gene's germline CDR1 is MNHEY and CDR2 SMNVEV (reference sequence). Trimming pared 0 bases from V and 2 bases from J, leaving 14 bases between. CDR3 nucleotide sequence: TGTGCCAGCAGTTTATCGGTATGGCGGGTTACCTACAATGAGCAGTTCTTC. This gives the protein CASSLSVWRVTYNEQFF.